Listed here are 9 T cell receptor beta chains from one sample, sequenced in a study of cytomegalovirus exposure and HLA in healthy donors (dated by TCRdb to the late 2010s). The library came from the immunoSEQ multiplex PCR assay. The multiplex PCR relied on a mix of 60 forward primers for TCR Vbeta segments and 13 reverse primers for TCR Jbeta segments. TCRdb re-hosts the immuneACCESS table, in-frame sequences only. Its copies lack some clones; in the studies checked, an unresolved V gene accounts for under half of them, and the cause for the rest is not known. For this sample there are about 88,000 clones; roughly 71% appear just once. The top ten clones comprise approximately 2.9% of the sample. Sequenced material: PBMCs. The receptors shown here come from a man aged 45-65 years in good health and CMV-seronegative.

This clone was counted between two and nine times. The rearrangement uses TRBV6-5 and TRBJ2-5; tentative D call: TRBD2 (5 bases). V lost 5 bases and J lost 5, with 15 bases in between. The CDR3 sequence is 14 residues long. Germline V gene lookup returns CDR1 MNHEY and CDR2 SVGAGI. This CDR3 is CASSPRGGGETQYF. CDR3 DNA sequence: TGTGCCAGCAGTCCCCGAGGCGGAGGCGAGACCCAGTACTTC.

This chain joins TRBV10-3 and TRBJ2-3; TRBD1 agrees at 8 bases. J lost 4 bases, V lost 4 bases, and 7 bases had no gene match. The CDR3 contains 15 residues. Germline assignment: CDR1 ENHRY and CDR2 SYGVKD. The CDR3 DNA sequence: TGTGCCATCAGTGTTTGCAGGGGGCGTTCAGATACGCAGTATTTT. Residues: CAISVCRGRSDTQYF.

The CDR3 DNA reads as TGTGCCAGCAGCTCTCCACGGGACAGGGTACGCTATGGCTACACCTTC. It is translated as CASSSPRDRVRYGYTF. The chain recombines TRBV7-9 with TRBJ1-2; 9 nucleotides match TRBD1. The CDR3 totals 16 residues. Per germline, CDR1 SEHNR and CDR2 FQNEAQ (reference sequence). J lost 4 bases, V lost 4 bases, and 10 bases had no gene match.

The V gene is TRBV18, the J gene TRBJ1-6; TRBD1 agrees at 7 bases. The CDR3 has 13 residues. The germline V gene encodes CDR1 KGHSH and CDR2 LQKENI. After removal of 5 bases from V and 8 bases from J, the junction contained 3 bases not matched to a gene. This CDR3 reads CASSIDRDSPLHF. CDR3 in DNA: TGTGCCAGCTCAATAGACAGGGATTCACCCCTCCACTTT.

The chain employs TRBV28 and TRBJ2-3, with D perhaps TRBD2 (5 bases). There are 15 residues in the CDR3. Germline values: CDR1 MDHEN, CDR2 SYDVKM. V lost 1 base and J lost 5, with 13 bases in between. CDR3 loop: CASSLSAAGQDTQYF. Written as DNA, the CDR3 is TGTGCCAGCAGTTTATCTGCGGCGGGTCAAGATACGCAGTATTTT.

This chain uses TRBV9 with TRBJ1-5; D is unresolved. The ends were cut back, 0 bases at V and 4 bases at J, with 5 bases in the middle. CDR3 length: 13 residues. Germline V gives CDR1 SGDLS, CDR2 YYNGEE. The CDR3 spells CASSVATNQPQHF. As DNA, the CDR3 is TGTGCCAGCAGCGTAGCTACGAATCAGCCCCAGCATTTT.

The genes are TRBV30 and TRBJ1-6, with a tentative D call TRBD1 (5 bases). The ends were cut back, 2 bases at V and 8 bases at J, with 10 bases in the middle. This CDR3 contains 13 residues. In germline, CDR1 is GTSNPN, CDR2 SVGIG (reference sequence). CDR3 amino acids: CAWSITGDSPLHF. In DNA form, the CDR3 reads TGTGCCTGGAGTATTACGGGGGATTCACCCCTCCACTTT. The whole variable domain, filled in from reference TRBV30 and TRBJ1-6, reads SQTIHQWPATLVQPVGSPLSLECTVEGTSNPNLYWYRQAAGRGLQLLFYSVGIGQISSEVPQNLSASRPQDRQFILSSKKLLLSDSGFYLCAWSITGDSPLHFGNGTRLTVT.

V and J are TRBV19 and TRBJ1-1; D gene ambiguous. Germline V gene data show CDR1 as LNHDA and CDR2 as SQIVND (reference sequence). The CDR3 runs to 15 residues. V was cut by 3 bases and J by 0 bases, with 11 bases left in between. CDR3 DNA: TGTGCCAGTAGTATCTTAGGGAGAATGAACACTGAAGCTTTCTTT. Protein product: CASSILGRMNTEAFF.

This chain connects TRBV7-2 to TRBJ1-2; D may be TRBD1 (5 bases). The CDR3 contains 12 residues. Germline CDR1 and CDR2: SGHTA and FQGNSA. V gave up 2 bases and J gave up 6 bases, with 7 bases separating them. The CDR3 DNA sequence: TGTGCCAGCAGCTTAACGGGGGATGGCTACACCTTC. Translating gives CASSLTGDGYTF.